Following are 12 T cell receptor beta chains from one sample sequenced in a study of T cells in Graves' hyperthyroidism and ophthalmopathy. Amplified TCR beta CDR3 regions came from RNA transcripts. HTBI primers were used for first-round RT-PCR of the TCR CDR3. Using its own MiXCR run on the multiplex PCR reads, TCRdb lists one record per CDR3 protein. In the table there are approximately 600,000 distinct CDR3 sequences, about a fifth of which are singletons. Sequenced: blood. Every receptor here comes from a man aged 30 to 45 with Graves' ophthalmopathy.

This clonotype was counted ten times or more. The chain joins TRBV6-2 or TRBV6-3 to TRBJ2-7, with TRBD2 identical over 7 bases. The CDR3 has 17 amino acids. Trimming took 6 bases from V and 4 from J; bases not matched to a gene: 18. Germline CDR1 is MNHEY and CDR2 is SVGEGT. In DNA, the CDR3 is TGTGCCAGCAGAATTGGGCTGGGGGGACTACTCGCTTACGAGCAGTACTTC. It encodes CASRIGLGGLLAYEQYF.

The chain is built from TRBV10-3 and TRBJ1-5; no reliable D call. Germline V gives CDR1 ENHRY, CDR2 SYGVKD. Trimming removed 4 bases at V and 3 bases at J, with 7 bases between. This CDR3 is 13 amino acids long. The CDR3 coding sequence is TGTGCCATCAGTGCAGGTGTCAATCAGCCCCAGCATTTT. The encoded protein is CAISAGVNQPQHF.

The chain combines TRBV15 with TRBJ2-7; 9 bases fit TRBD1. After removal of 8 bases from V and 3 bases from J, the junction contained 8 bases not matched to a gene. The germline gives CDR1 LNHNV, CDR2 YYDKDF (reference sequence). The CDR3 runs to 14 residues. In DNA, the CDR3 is TGTGCCACCGGTTGGGGGACAGGGATCTACGAGCAGTACTTC. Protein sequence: CATGWGTGIYEQYF.

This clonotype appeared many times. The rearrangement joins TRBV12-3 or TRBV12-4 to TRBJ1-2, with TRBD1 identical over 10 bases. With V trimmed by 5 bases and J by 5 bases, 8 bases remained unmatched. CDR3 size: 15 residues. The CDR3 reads CASSPRTGGRYGYTF. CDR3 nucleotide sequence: TGTGCCAGCAGTCCACGGACAGGGGGTCGGTATGGCTACACCTTC.

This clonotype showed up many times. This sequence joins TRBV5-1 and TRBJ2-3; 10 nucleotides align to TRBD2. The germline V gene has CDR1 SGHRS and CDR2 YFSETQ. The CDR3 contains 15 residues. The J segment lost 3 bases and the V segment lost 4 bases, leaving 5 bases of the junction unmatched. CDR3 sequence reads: CASSALSGRTDTQYF. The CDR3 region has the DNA TGCGCCAGCAGCGCCCTTAGCGGGAGGACAGATACGCAGTATTTT.

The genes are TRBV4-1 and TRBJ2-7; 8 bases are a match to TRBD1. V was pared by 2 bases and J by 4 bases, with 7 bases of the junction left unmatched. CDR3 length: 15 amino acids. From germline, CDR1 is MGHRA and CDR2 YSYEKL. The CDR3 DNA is TGCGCCAGCAGCCAACTATCCGACAGGGGATACGAGCAGTACTTC. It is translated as CASSQLSDRGYEQYF.

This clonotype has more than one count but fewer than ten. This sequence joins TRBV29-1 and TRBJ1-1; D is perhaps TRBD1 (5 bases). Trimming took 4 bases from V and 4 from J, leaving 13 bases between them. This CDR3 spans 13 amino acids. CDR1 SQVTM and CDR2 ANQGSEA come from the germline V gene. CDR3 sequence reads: CSVADSRFTEAFF. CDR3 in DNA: TGCAGCGTTGCCGACAGCCGTTTCACTGAAGCTTTCTTT.

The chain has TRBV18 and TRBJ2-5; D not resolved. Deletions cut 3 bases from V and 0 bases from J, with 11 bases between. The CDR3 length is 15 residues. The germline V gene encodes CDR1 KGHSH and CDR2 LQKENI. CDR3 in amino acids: CASSPTQVNQETQYF. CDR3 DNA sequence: TGTGCCAGCTCACCCACCCAGGTGAACCAAGAGACCCAGTACTTC.

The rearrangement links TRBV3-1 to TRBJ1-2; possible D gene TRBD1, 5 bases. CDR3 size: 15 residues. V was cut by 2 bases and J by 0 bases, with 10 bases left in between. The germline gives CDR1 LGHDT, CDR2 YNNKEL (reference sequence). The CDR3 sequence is CASSQLGPTNYGYTF. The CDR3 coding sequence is TGTGCCAGCAGCCAATTGGGACCGACTAACTATGGCTACACCTTC.

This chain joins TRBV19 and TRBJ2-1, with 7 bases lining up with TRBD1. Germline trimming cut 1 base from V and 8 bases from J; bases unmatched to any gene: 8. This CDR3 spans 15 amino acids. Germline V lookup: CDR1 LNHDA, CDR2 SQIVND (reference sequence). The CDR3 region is CASSIGQGAPDEQFF. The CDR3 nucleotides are TGTGCCAGTAGTATAGGACAGGGAGCCCCGGATGAGCAGTTCTTC.

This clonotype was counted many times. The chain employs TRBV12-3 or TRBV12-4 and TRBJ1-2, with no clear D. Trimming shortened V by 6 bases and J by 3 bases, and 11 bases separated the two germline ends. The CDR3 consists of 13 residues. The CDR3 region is CASSPGEYYGYTF. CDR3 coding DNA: TGTGCCAGCAGCCCTGGAGAGTACTATGGCTACACCTTC.

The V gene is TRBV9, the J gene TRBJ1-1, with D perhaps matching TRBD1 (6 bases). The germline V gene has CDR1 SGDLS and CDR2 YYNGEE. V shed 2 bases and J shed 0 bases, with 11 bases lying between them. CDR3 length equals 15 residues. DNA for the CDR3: TGTGCCAGCAGCGTGGGGGGCAGTATGAACACTGAAGCTTTCTTT. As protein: CASSVGGSMNTEAFF.